A selection of T cell receptor beta chains follows, all from one sample in a study of Ad26.COV2.S vaccination and SARS-CoV-2 variants. The assay was immunoSEQ multiplex PCR, and TCRdb's table has in-frame clones only and misses some. Of 300,000 to 400,000 clones in the sample, around 90% were seen once. The sample consisted of peripheral blood, taken in a trial of Ad26.COV2.S vaccine versus placebo. The receptors were sampled from a person between 18 and 65 years old who received the Ad26.COV2.S COVID-19 vaccine or a placebo. Each CDR3 is given with its conserved first and last residue. Fields, in order: J gene, clone size, V gene, D gene, CDR3 protein, CDR3 DNA. D genes are given only for firm matches. Not every row has a clone size; where given, it reads once, few, many or a size class.

>TRBJ2-2|-|TRBV5-5|TRBD2
CASSRLAGANTGELFF
TGTGCCAGCAGCCGACTAGCGGGAGCGAACACCGGGGAGCTGTTTTTT
>TRBJ2-5|-|TRBV6-2/TRBV6-3|TRBD2
CASSYQLAGGLETQYF
TGTGCCAGCAGTTACCAACTAGCGGGGGGATTAGAGACCCAGTACTTC
>TRBJ2-1|-|TRBV6-6|-
CASKNRALYNEQFF
TGTGCCAGCAAAAACAGGGCCCTCTACAATGAGCAGTTCTTC
>TRBJ2-1|-|TRBV7-2|TRBD2
CASSSSGNNEQFF
TGTGCCAGCAGCTCTAGCGGGAACAATGAGCAGTTCTTC
>TRBJ1-5|-|TRBV5-8|-
CASSLPRKTGQPQHF
TGTGCCAGCAGCTTGCCCCGGAAAACGGGTCAGCCCCAGCATTTT
>TRBJ1-5|-|TRBV6-2/TRBV6-3|-
CASSLTAALNQPQHF
TGTGCCAGCAGCCTCACAGCCGCTCTGAATCAGCCCCAGCATTTT
>TRBJ1-4|-|TRBV18|-
CASSPIGTAIEKLFF
TGTGCCAGCTCACCTATCGGGACGGCCATTGAAAAACTGTTTTTT
>TRBJ2-7|-|TRBV12-5|TRBD2
CASAPWGLAGDYSYEQYF
TGTGCTAGTGCCCCGTGGGGACTAGCGGGGGACTACTCCTACGAGCAGTACTTC
>TRBJ2-1|-|TRBV7-2|-
CAAQVGSYNEQFF
TGTGCCGCCCAAGTAGGTTCGTACAATGAGCAGTTCTTC
>TRBJ1-5|few|TRBV5-4|-
CARQPQHF
TGTGCCAGACAGCCCCAGCATTTT
>TRBJ2-5|-|TRBV5-1|-
CASSLGTNQETQYF
TGCGCCAGCAGCTTGGGGACTAACCAAGAGACCCAGTACTTC
>TRBJ2-5|-|TRBV7-9|-
CASSLVRSGETQYF
TGTGCCAGCAGCTTAGTTAGGTCTGGTGAGACCCAGTACTTC